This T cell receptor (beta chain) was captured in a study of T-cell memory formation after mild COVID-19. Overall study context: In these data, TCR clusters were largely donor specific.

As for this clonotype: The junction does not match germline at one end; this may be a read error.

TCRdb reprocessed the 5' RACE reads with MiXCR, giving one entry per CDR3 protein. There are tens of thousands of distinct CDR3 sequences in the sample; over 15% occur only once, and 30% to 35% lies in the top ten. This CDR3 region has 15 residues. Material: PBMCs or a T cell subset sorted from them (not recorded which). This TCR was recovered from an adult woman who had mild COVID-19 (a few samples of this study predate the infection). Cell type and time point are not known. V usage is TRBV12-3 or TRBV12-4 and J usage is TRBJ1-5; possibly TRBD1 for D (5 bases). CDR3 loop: CASTTFPGSRQPQQF. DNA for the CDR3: TGTGCCAGCACCACCTTCCCAGGGTCTCGTCAGCCCCAGCAATTT.